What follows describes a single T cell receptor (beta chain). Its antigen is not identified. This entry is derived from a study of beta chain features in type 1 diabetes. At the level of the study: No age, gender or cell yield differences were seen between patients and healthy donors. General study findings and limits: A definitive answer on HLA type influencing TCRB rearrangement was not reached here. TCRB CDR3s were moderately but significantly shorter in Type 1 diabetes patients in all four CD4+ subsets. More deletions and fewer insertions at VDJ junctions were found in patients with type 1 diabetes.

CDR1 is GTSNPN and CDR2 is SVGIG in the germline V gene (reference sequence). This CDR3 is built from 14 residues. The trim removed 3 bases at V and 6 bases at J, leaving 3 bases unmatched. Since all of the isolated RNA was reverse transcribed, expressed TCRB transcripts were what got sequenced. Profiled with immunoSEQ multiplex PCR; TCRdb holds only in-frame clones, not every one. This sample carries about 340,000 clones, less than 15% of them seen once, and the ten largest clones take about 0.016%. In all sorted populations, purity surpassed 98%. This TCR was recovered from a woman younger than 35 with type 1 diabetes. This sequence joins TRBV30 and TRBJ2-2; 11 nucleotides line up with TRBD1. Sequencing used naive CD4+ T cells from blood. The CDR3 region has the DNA TGTGCCTGGAGGGGACAGGGGGTTTCCGGGGAGCTGTTTTTT. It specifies CAWRGQGVSGELFF.